The 22 T cell receptor beta chains given below trace back to one sample, sequenced in a study of blood T cell repertoires in COVID-19. Only in-frame clones appear in the TCRdb table, and some are missing; sequencing was by immunoSEQ multiplex PCR. The table shows 50,000 to 60,000 clones, with approximately 82% occurring only once. The sample comprised peripheral blood. The receptor set was obtained from a human donor in a cohort sampled during active or convalescent COVID-19.

This clone was counted once. This CDR3 is CASSNGNQPQHF. In nucleotides, the CDR3 is TGTGCCAGCTCAAACGGGAATCAGCCCCAGCATTTT. V is TRBV18 and J is TRBJ1-5; D not resolved. CDR3 length: 12 amino acids. Germline V gives CDR1 KGHSH, CDR2 LQKENI. The germline V and J ends were trimmed by 5 bases and 4 bases, with 6 bases remaining between them.

The CDR3 spells CASSFWEEDTQYF. The CDR3, as DNA: TGTGCCAGCAGCTTTTGGGAGGAGGATACGCAGTATTTT. The gene calls are TRBV7-2 and TRBJ2-3, with D tentatively TRBD2 (6 bases). The V end was cut by 3 bases, the J end by 6 bases, with 10 bases between. CDR1 SGHTA and CDR2 FQGNSA come from the germline V gene. CDR3 length: 13 amino acids.

CDR3 sequence: CASRETRAGELFF. CDR3 bases: TGCGCCAGCAGGGAGACTAGAGCCGGGGAGCTGTTTTTT. V is TRBV10-2 and J is TRBJ2-2, with D perhaps TRBD2 (6 bases). In germline, CDR1 is WSHSY, CDR2 SAAADI. V was pared by 6 bases and J by 6 bases, with 11 bases between. The CDR3 sequence is 13 residues long.

The genes are TRBV4-1 and TRBJ1-2, with 9 bases matching TRBD1. The CDR3 spans 15 residues. With 1 base clipped from V and 5 bases from J, the junction kept 5 bases outside the gene matches. Germline lookup yields CDR1 MGHRA and CDR2 YSYEKL. The CDR3 nucleotides read TGCGCCAGCAGCCAAGGGGGACAGGGTGGGTATGGCTACACCTTC. Residues: CASSQGGQGGYGYTF.

The rearrangement links TRBV11-2 to TRBJ1-2, with D possibly being TRBD1 (5 bases). CDR3 length: 16 residues. Looked up from germline, CDR1 is SGHAT and CDR2 is FQNNGV. Trimming took off 0 bases at V and 0 bases at J, with 11 bases between the two ends. The CDR3 DNA follows: TGTGCCAGCAGCTTAGACACAGGAGCTCCTAACTATGGCTACACCTTC. Protein: CASSLDTGAPNYGYTF.

The chain has TRBV5-1 and TRBJ2-5, with 8 bases matching TRBD2. The germline V gene has CDR1 SGHRS and CDR2 YFSETQ. V was pared by 4 bases and J by 5 bases, with 10 bases of the junction left unmatched. This CDR3 is 15 amino acids long. The CDR3 loop reads CASSPSMSGGETQYF. DNA of the CDR3: TGCGCCAGCAGCCCGTCCATGAGCGGGGGTGAGACCCAGTACTTC.

V and J are TRBV6-6 and TRBJ2-3, with 7 bases aligning to TRBD1. Per germline, CDR1 MNHNY and CDR2 SVGAGI (reference sequence). Trimming took 0 bases from V and 4 from J; bases not matched to a gene: 4. CDR3 size: 15 residues. CDR3 sequence (DNA): TGTGCCAGCAGTTACTCCGGGCAGGGGGCAGATACGCAGTATTTT. Residues: CASSYSGQGADTQYF.

This clone was picked up one time. The rearrangement joins TRBV12-3 or TRBV12-4 to TRBJ1-2; D gene uncertain. Trimming stripped 2 bases from V and 7 bases from J, with 8 bases between. The CDR3 totals 12 residues. The DNA for the CDR3 is TGTGCCAGCAGTTTACTCTTTAGTGGCTACACCTTC. Amino acids: CASSLLFSGYTF.

The chain employs TRBV19 and TRBJ2-3; D is unclear. Germline V gene lookup returns CDR1 LNHDA and CDR2 SQIVND (reference sequence). V was trimmed by 4 bases and J by 6 bases, leaving 5 bases between them. The CDR3 is 11 residues long. The CDR3 protein is CASSKSDTQYF. In nucleotides, the CDR3 is TGTGCCAGTAGTAAATCGGATACGCAGTATTTT. Based on the CDR3 plus reference TRBV19 and TRBJ2-3, the full variable domain is DGGITQSPKYLFRKEGQNVTLSCEQNLNHDAMYWYRQDPGQGLRLIYYSQIVNDFQKGDIAEGYSVSREKKESFPLTVTSAQKNPTAFYLCASSKSDTQYFGPGTRLTVL.

This chain links TRBV29-1 with TRBJ2-2, with a tentative D call TRBD2 (6 bases). The germline V gene encodes CDR1 SQVTM and CDR2 ANQGSEA. V was clipped by 1 base and J by 4 bases, with 10 bases between them. This CDR3 spans 14 amino acids. This CDR3 reads CSVEAQGGTGELFF. Here the CDR3 DNA reads TGCAGCGTTGAAGCGCAGGGAGGCACCGGGGAGCTGTTTTTT.

This sequence joins TRBV7-5 and TRBJ2-7; the D call of TRBD1 is as the table states it, not checked on the DNA. TRBV7-5 is annotated as a pseudogene. The CDR3 has 14 amino acids. The CDR3: CARSLVRPGHEQYF. The CDR3, as DNA: TGTGCCAGAAGCTTAGTCAGGCCCGGCCACGAGCAGTACTTC.

This clone appeared a few times. The chain uses TRBV19 and TRBJ1-2; no clear D. The CDR3 runs to 12 residues. The germline CDR1 and CDR2 sequences are LNHDA and SQIVND (reference sequence). Trimming stripped 7 bases from V and 4 bases from J, with 10 bases between. CDR3 residues: CASTAEPYGYTF. The DNA for the CDR3 is TGTGCCAGTACCGCCGAGCCCTATGGCTACACCTTC.

This clone was counted a few times. V and J are TRBV7-2 and TRBJ2-3; 14 bases are a match to TRBD2. Germline V gene data show CDR1 as SGHTA and CDR2 as FQGNSA. V lost 4 bases and J lost 0; bases outside the gene matches: 6. The CDR3 is made up of 18 amino acids. The CDR3 coding sequence is TGTGCCAGCAGCTCCCAGACTAGCGGGGGGGGTAGCACAGATACGCAGTATTTT. Amino acids: CASSSQTSGGGSTDTQYF.

J is TRBJ2-3 and V is TRBV6-2 or TRBV6-3; 10 nucleotides agree with TRBD1. The germline V gene encodes CDR1 MNHEY and CDR2 SVGEGT. J was trimmed by 4 bases and V by 2 bases; bases with no gene match: 0. This CDR3 spans 14 amino acids. The CDR3 spells CASSYGTGADTQYF. CDR3 DNA sequence: TGTGCCAGCAGTTACGGGACAGGGGCAGATACGCAGTATTTT.

V gene TRBV6-2 or TRBV6-3 combines with J gene TRBJ2-3, with TRBD2 identical over 10 bases. V dropped 4 bases and J dropped 4; count of bases not matched to a gene: 8. This CDR3 region has 16 residues. From germline, CDR1 is MNHEY and CDR2 SVGEGT. The CDR3 DNA follows: TGTGCCAGCAGTTCCCGGCTAGCGGGGGACTCAGATACGCAGTATTTT. Translating it yields CASSSRLAGDSDTQYF.

The chain couples TRBV4-1 to TRBJ2-5; a possible D gene is TRBD1 (6 bases). This CDR3 comprises 14 residues. Per the germline V gene, CDR1 is MGHRA and CDR2 is YSYEKL. V was cut by 4 bases and J by 2 bases, with 11 bases left in between. Here the CDR3 DNA reads TGCGCCAGCAGCCTCCGACAGGAACAAGAGACCCAGTACTTC. Translating gives CASSLRQEQETQYF.

The chain recombines TRBV27 with TRBJ2-5; 8 positions agree with TRBD1. Germline V gene sequence: CDR1 MNHEY, CDR2 SMNVEV (reference sequence). After removal of 4 bases from V and 5 bases from J, the junction contained 9 bases not matched to a gene. The CDR3 totals 15 residues. The CDR3 bases are TGTGCCAGCAGTTCGAGGACAGGGAAGCGGGAGACCCAGTACTTC. As protein: CASSSRTGKRETQYF.

A single count supports this clone. CDR3 bases: TGTGCCAGCAGGGCGGGGACCGCACCTTCACCCCTCCACTTT. It translates to CASRAGTAPSPLHF. The V and J genes are TRBV2 and TRBJ1-6, with D maybe TRBD1 (5 bases). Germline-derived CDR1 and CDR2 are SNHLY and FYNNEI. The CDR3 is 14 residues long. V shed 6 bases and J shed 9 bases, with 15 bases lying between them.

CDR3 DNA sequence: TGCAGCGTTGAAGATTTGGCTTATGGCTACACCTTC. Translated, it gives CSVEDLAYGYTF. This chain links TRBV29-1 with TRBJ1-2; no clear D. CDR1 SQVTM and CDR2 ANQGSEA come from the germline V gene. This CDR3 spans 12 amino acids. V lost 0 bases and J lost 5, with 7 bases in between.

V usage is TRBV6-5 and J usage is TRBJ1-2, with TRBD1 as a possible D gene (6 bases). Trimming took 4 bases from V and 0 from J, leaving 12 bases between them. CDR1 is MNHEY and CDR2 is SVGAGI in the germline V gene. The CDR3 runs 15 residues. CDR3 sequence: CASSFGQLPNYGYTF. The CDR3 coding sequence is TGTGCCAGCAGTTTCGGACAGCTTCCTAACTATGGCTACACCTTC.

V is TRBV29-1 and J is TRBJ1-3, with D tentatively TRBD1 (6 bases). The V end was cut by 1 base, the J end by 3 bases, with 16 bases between. This CDR3 comprises 16 residues. The germline V gene has CDR1 SQVTM and CDR2 ANQGSEA. Here the CDR3 reads CSVEAEGGRGGNTIYF. The DNA for the CDR3 is TGCAGCGTTGAAGCAGAGGGGGGGCGAGGTGGAAACACCATATATTTT.

This chain joins TRBV27 and TRBJ1-2; D call uncertain. The CDR3 runs 13 residues. The V end lost 4 bases, the J end lost 5 bases, and 11 bases lay between the germline ends. Germline assignment: CDR1 MNHEY and CDR2 SMNVEV (reference sequence). CDR3 residues: CASSSIPLYGYTF. The CDR3 DNA is TGTGCCAGCAGTTCAATCCCTCTATATGGCTACACCTTC.